Below are 28 T cell receptor beta chains sequenced from a single sample in a study of technical replicates of blood from several donors. TCRdb keeps only in-frame clones here, not all; method: immunoSEQ multiplex PCR. The sample consists of 75,000 to 90,000 clones, about 96% of them appearing once. Sequencing input: T cells isolated from PBMCs. The receptors here all came from a human donor in good health.

This chain uses TRBV7-9 with TRBJ2-1; tentative D call: TRBD2 (5 bases). Germline CDR1 and CDR2: SEHNR and FQNEAQ (reference sequence). The V end lost 0 bases, the J end lost 0 bases, and 6 bases lay between the germline ends. There are 15 residues in the CDR3. CDR3: CASSLAGSSYNEQFF. For the CDR3, the DNA is TGTGCCAGCAGCTTAGCAGGGAGCTCCTACAATGAGCAGTTCTTC.

This chain links TRBV4-3 with TRBJ2-7, with 14 positions matching TRBD2. The V gene end was trimmed by 0 bases and the J gene end by 5 bases; junction bases not matched to a gene: 6. The CDR3 covers 17 residues. The V gene's germline CDR1 is LGHNA and CDR2 YSLEER. DNA of the CDR3: TGCGCCAGCAGCCAAGAGGGACTAGCGGGAGAAGCGCACGAGCAGTACTTC. Its translation: CASSQEGLAGEAHEQYF.

The chain couples TRBV9 to TRBJ1-5; D unresolved. The ends were cut back, 1 base at V and 2 bases at J, with 10 bases in the middle. The CDR3 totals 15 residues. Looked up from germline, CDR1 is SGDLS and CDR2 is YYNGEE. The CDR3 coding sequence is TGTGCCAGCAGCGTATCCGGAGGAGGCAATCAGCCCCAGCATTTT. Its protein product is CASSVSGGGNQPQHF.

The V and J genes are TRBV11-3 and TRBJ2-1; TRBD1 matches at 8 bases. CDR1 is SGHNT, CDR2 YENEEA, per germline. The length of the CDR3 is 17 residues. With 2 bases clipped from V and 7 bases from J, the junction kept 13 bases outside the gene matches. The CDR3 loop reads CASSLNYRDRWRNEQFF. CDR3 coding DNA: TGTGCCAGCAGCTTAAATTACCGGGACAGGTGGAGAAATGAGCAGTTCTTC.

V gene TRBV9 combines with J gene TRBJ1-3, with D unclear. The V gene lost 2 bases and the J gene lost 0 bases, with 12 bases spanning the gap. There are 16 residues in the CDR3. Looked up from germline, CDR1 is SGDLS and CDR2 is YYNGEE. The CDR3 is CASSVGSALSGNTIYF. The CDR3 DNA follows: TGTGCCAGCAGCGTTGGCAGCGCACTCTCTGGAAACACCATATATTTT.

This chain links TRBV29-1 with TRBJ2-3; 13 nucleotides line up with TRBD2. In germline, CDR1 is SQVTM, CDR2 ANQGSEA. This CDR3 is built from 14 residues. Here the CDR3 reads CSCEGLAGTHPQYF. The CDR3 DNA sequence: TGCAGTTGTGAGGGACTAGCGGGGACGCACCCGCAGTATTTT.

This clone appeared a single time. V gene TRBV6-5 combines with J gene TRBJ1-2; D perhaps matches TRBD1 (5 bases). CDR3 size: 13 residues. From germline, CDR1 is MNHEY and CDR2 SVGAGI. Trimming removed 6 bases at V and 10 bases at J, with 18 bases between. The CDR3 DNA reads TGTGCCAGCAGCTCCCCAGGGACTTCAATCTACACCTTC. This translates into CASSSPGTSIYTF.

The rearrangement uses TRBV9 and TRBJ1-1, with D possibly matching TRBD1 (5 bases). Trimming pared 0 bases from V and 2 bases from J, leaving 5 bases between. Looked up from germline, CDR1 is SGDLS and CDR2 is YYNGEE. This CDR3 is 13 amino acids long. CDR3 residues: CASSVGTNTEAFF. The DNA of the CDR3 is TGTGCCAGCAGCGTAGGGACAAACACTGAAGCTTTCTTT.

The chain is built from TRBV5-1 and TRBJ2-7; D may be TRBD1 (6 bases). The V gene's germline CDR1 is SGHRS and CDR2 YFSETQ. Trimming removed 4 bases at V and 2 bases at J, with 13 bases between. There are 14 residues in the CDR3. The DNA of the CDR3 is TGCGCCAGCAGCCCCCAGGGGAGACCCTACGAGCAGTACTTC. Amino acids: CASSPQGRPYEQYF.

The chain couples TRBV5-6 to TRBJ1-2; D perhaps matches TRBD1 (6 bases). V was shortened by 5 bases and J by 4 bases, with 18 bases between the two germline ends. Germline lookup yields CDR1 SGHDT and CDR2 YYEEEE. The CDR3 runs 15 residues. CDR3 sequence: CASRLDSTGLYGYTF. CDR3 nucleotides: TGTGCCAGCAGACTTGACTCAACAGGGCTCTATGGCTACACCTTC.

The V call is TRBV2, the J call TRBJ1-4; D gene uncertain. The V end was cut by 7 bases, the J end by 2 bases, with 14 bases between. The CDR3 is made up of 15 amino acids. Germline CDR1 is SNHLY and CDR2 is FYNNEI. CDR3 sequence: CASTERGVTNEKLFF. CDR3 coding DNA: TGTGCCAGCACAGAAAGAGGAGTTACTAATGAAAAACTGTTTTTT.

This chain uses TRBV7-9 with TRBJ2-7, with 8 bases identical to TRBD1. This CDR3 contains 14 residues. Trimming took 5 bases from V and 3 from J; bases not matched to a gene: 6. Germline CDR1 SEHNR, CDR2 FQNEAQ (reference sequence). The CDR3 coding sequence is TGTGCCAGCAGCCCTTTGGACAGGGACTACGAGCAGTACTTC. Protein: CASSPLDRDYEQYF.

This chain uses TRBV29-1 with TRBJ1-1, with 9 bases lining up with TRBD1. Germline V gene lookup returns CDR1 SQVTM and CDR2 ANQGSEA. CDR3 length: 13 residues. Losses at the gene ends were 7 bases for V and 1 base for J; bases not matched to a gene: 4. CDR3 nucleotide sequence: TGCAGCGGATCGACAGGGGGGAACACTGAAGCTTTCTTT. Its translation is CSGSTGGNTEAFF.

The J gene is TRBJ1-2, the V gene TRBV28, with TRBD1 identical over 7 bases. The CDR3 runs 17 residues. Unmatched junction bases numbered 12, after V lost 3 bases and J lost 2 bases. Germline V CDR1 and CDR2: MDHEN, SYDVKM. The CDR3 nucleotides are TGTGCCAGCAGTTTTGTAGGGGGCGCTTCCTTAAACTATGGCTACACCTTC. Encoded protein: CASSFVGGASLNYGYTF.

This clone is a singleton in its sample. This chain links TRBV5-1 with TRBJ1-3; TRBD1 agrees at 9 bases. Germline CDR1 reads SGHRS; CDR2 reads YFSETQ. V lost 0 bases, J lost 2 bases, and 0 bases stayed unmatched. This CDR3 region has 15 residues. The CDR3 DNA reads as TGCGCCAGCAGCTTGGGACAGGGGGCTGGAAACACCATATATTTT. Amino acids: CASSLGQGAGNTIYF.

This rearrangement joins TRBV19 to TRBJ1-5; 10 nucleotides line up with TRBD1. This CDR3 is built from 15 residues. Per the germline V gene, CDR1 is LNHDA and CDR2 is SQIVND (reference sequence). V shed 8 bases, J shed 9 bases, and the junction held 13 bases outside the gene matches. CDR3 region: CASLPGQGWFVPQHF. CDR3 nucleotides: TGTGCCAGTCTACCGGGACAGGGGTGGTTCGTGCCCCAGCATTTT. Full variable domain (rest looked up from reference TRBV19 and TRBJ1-5): DGGITQSPKYLFRKEGQNVTLSCEQNLNHDAMYWYRQDPGQGLRLIYYSQIVNDFQKGDIAEGYSVSREKKESFPLTVTSAQKNPTAFYLCASLPGQGWFVPQHFGDGTRLSIL.

Only one count was recorded for this clone. This rearrangement joins TRBV7-2 to TRBJ2-7, with D possibly matching TRBD1 (5 bases). Per germline, CDR1 SGHTA and CDR2 FQGNSA. V was pared by 5 bases and J by 0 bases, with 11 bases between. The CDR3 has 14 amino acids. The CDR3 spells CASSRQSHSYEQYF. In DNA, the CDR3 is TGTGCCAGCAGCCGACAGTCCCACTCCTACGAGCAGTACTTC.

V is TRBV6-5 and J is TRBJ2-1; possible D gene TRBD2, 6 bases. Germline V gene sequence: CDR1 MNHEY, CDR2 SVGAGI. The CDR3 covers 14 residues. V lost 5 bases and J lost 10, with 18 bases in between. The CDR3 DNA is TGTGCCAGCAGTAAGGGGACTTCCTTTAGCGAGCAGTTCTTC. Residues: CASSKGTSFSEQFF.

This clone has only one observation. The rearrangement uses TRBV9 and TRBJ2-7; TRBD2 might be the D (6 bases). The ends were cut back, 3 bases at V and 4 bases at J, with 14 bases in the middle. The CDR3 spans 14 residues. The V gene's germline CDR1 is SGDLS and CDR2 YYNGEE. CDR3 region: CASSATGLFYEQYF. Here the CDR3 DNA reads TGTGCCAGCAGCGCCACGGGACTCTTTTACGAGCAGTACTTC.

The V gene is TRBV7-8, the J gene TRBJ2-5, with 7 nucleotides matching TRBD2. This CDR3 is built from 17 residues. Germline values: CDR1 SGHVS, CDR2 FQNEAQ. V was pared by 1 base and J by 0 bases, with 8 bases of the junction left unmatched. In nucleotides, the CDR3 is TGTGCCAGCAGCTTAGGGTATACTAGCGTGTACCAAGAGACCCAGTACTTC. Protein: CASSLGYTSVYQETQYF.

The gene calls are TRBV4-2 and TRBJ1-2; 9 bases are shared with TRBD1. CDR1 and CDR2 from the germline V gene are LGHNA and YNFKEQ. V lost 4 bases to trimming and J lost 4 bases; unmatched junction nucleotides: 10. This CDR3 region has 16 residues. Written as DNA, the CDR3 is TGTGCCAGCAGCCGCGCCGGGGACAGGGATACCTATGGCTACACCTTC. It encodes CASSRAGDRDTYGYTF.

The chain is built from TRBV2 and TRBJ2-1; 8 bases align to TRBD2. With V trimmed by 11 bases and J by 3 bases, 6 bases remained unmatched. This CDR3 is 13 amino acids long. Germline V gene lookup returns CDR1 SNHLY and CDR2 FYNNEI. CDR3 amino acids: CAGSSGYYNEQFF. CDR3 in DNA: TGTGCCGGTTCTAGCGGGTACTACAATGAGCAGTTCTTC. The whole variable domain, remainder taken from reference TRBV2 and TRBJ2-1, is EPEVTQTPSHQVTQMGQEVILRCVPISNHLYFYWYRQILGQKVEFLVSFYNNEISEKSEIFDDQFSVERPDGSNFTLKIRSTKLEDSAMYFCAGSSGYYNEQFFGPGTRLTVL.

V is TRBV6-4 and J is TRBJ2-1; perhaps TRBD2 as D (7 bases). Germline CDR1 reads MRHNA; CDR2 reads SNTAGT. The length of the CDR3 is 14 residues. V dropped 8 bases and J dropped 5 bases, with 16 bases sitting between them. The CDR3 sequence: CASPTGEGDNEQFF. DNA of the CDR3: TGTGCCAGCCCGACCGGGGAGGGGGACAATGAGCAGTTCTTC.

This rearrangement joins TRBV5-6 to TRBJ2-5; 7 bases map to TRBD1. The CDR3 is made up of 13 amino acids. The germline V gene has CDR1 SGHDT and CDR2 YYEEEE. Trimming removed 2 bases from V and 5 bases from J; junction bases left unmatched: 3. The CDR3 loop is CASSLDRDETQYF. In DNA form, the CDR3 reads TGTGCCAGCAGCTTAGACAGGGACGAGACCCAGTACTTC. The complete variable domain, with remaining parts taken from reference TRBV5-6 and TRBJ2-5, reads DAGVTQSPTHLIKTRGQQVTLRCSPKSGHDTVSWYQQALGQGPQFIFQYYEEEERQRGNFPDRFSGHQFPNYSSELNVNALLLGDSALYLCASSLDRDETQYFGPGTRLLVL.

This chain uses TRBV6-1 with TRBJ1-2, with 9 bases matching TRBD1. J lost 6 bases, V lost 3 bases, and 11 bases had no gene match. This CDR3 region has 16 residues. Germline CDR1 reads MNHNS; CDR2 reads SASEGT. As DNA, the CDR3 is TGTGCCAGCAGTGACGGACCGGGACAGGGTGCCGATGGCTACACCTTC. It yields the protein CASSDGPGQGADGYTF.

This chain joins TRBV6-6 and TRBJ2-7; 9 bases match TRBD2. J lost 7 bases, V lost 11 bases, and 9 bases had no gene match. Germline V gives CDR1 MNHNY, CDR2 SVGAGI (reference sequence). This CDR3 comprises 12 residues. CDR3 residues: CAASGGSGEQYF. The CDR3 DNA is TGTGCCGCGAGCGGGGGGAGCGGTGAGCAGTACTTC.

This chain connects TRBV2 to TRBJ2-1; weak D call: TRBD1 (7 bases). Germline V lookup: CDR1 SNHLY, CDR2 FYNNEI. CDR3 length: 15 residues. The V gene lost 7 bases and the J gene lost 2 bases, with 15 bases spanning the gap. The CDR3 here is CASTRGAGTYNEQFF. The CDR3 region has the DNA TGTGCCAGCACCAGGGGGGCAGGGACCTACAATGAGCAGTTCTTC.

V usage is TRBV5-1 and J usage is TRBJ1-1; D might be TRBD1 (6 bases). In germline, CDR1 is SGHRS, CDR2 YFSETQ. V lost 2 bases and J lost 8, with 13 bases in between. This CDR3 has 13 amino acids. The CDR3 here is CASSLQGSWEAFF. DNA of the CDR3: TGCGCCAGCAGCTTACAGGGTAGCTGGGAAGCTTTCTTT.